This entry concerns a single TCR beta chain. The PCR employed 60 Vbeta primers together with 13 Jbeta primers. Measured with immunoSEQ multiplex PCR; TCRdb has only the in-frame clones, and not every one. This sample contains about 130,000 clones. This entry belongs to a study of cytomegalovirus exposure and HLA in healthy donors. The CDR3 sequence is 13 residues long. Germline V gene lookup returns CDR1 MNHEY and CDR2 SMNVEV (reference sequence). The V and J ends lost 2 bases and 8 bases respectively, with 7 bases between them. The chain links TRBV27 to TRBJ1-6; D unclear. The source is a middle-aged woman in good health and CMV-seropositive. Sequencing was done on a sample of PBMCs. The CDR3 region has the DNA TGTGCCAGCAGTTTAACCGGGGATTCACCCCTCCACTTT. This codes for CASSLTGDSPLHF.